These 5 T cell receptor beta chains were sequenced from one sample in a study of cytomegalovirus exposure and HLA in healthy donors. PCR was performed using 60 Vbeta and 13 Jbeta primers. Only in-frame clones appear in the TCRdb table, and some are missing; sequencing was by immunoSEQ multiplex PCR. The table lists roughly 180,000 clones, 80% of them singletons. The sequenced sample was PBMCs. Receptor source: a woman younger than 45 in good health and CMV-seronegative.

The chain uses TRBV5-4 and TRBJ1-1; maybe TRBD1 (5 bases). The CDR3 has 15 residues. Germline V gene sequence: CDR1 SGHNT, CDR2 YYREEE (reference sequence). V dropped 3 bases and J dropped 4 bases, with 16 bases sitting between them. The CDR3 coding sequence is TGTGCCAGCAGCTCCCCAGTGTCAGGGTCCACTGAAGCTTTCTTT. Its protein product is CASSSPVSGSTEAFF.

The V call is TRBV27, the J call TRBJ2-5, with 9 positions matching TRBD2. Germline CDR1 and CDR2: MNHEY and SMNVEV (reference sequence). CDR3 length: 18 amino acids. The V segment lost 6 bases and the J segment 5 bases; nucleotides outside the gene matches: 19. CDR3 sequence reads: CASRSLGAGGPSGETQYF. CDR3 sequence (DNA): TGTGCCAGCAGATCGTTGGGTGCGGGGGGGCCGTCGGGGGAGACCCAGTACTTC.

The rearrangement uses TRBV30 and TRBJ2-1; 8 nucleotides agree with TRBD1. Trimming removed 6 bases from V and 10 bases from J; junction bases left unmatched: 5. Per the germline V gene, CDR1 is GTSNPN and CDR2 is SVGIG (reference sequence). The CDR3 totals 11 residues. The CDR3 DNA is TGTGCCTGCAGGACAGGGCGGGAGCAGTTCTTC. This sequence encodes CACRTGREQFF.

The chain joins TRBV5-1 to TRBJ2-3, with TRBD1 identical over 7 bases. CDR1 and CDR2 from the germline V gene are SGHRS and YFSETQ. The CDR3 sequence is 17 residues long. The trim removed 4 bases at V and 3 bases at J, leaving 14 bases unmatched. The CDR3 DNA sequence: TGCGCCAGCAGCAGAGCCGGAACAGGGGAGCGAACAGATACGCAGTATTTT. It encodes CASSRAGTGERTDTQYF.

The chain carries TRBV19 and TRBJ1-1, with D possibly matching TRBD1 (5 bases). The V gene's germline CDR1 is LNHDA and CDR2 SQIVND (reference sequence). Trimming left V 10 bases short and J 5 bases short, with 11 bases between. This CDR3 is built from 11 residues. For the CDR3, the DNA is TGTGCCACCCTAGACAGAACTGAAGCTTTCTTT. Amino acids: CATLDRTEAFF. Looking up the rest from reference TRBV19 and TRBJ1-1 gives the full variable domain: DGGITQSPKYLFRKEGQNVTLSCEQNLNHDAMYWYRQDPGQGLRLIYYSQIVNDFQKGDIAEGYSVSREKKESFPLTVTSAQKNPTAFYLCATLDRTEAFFGQGTRLTVV.